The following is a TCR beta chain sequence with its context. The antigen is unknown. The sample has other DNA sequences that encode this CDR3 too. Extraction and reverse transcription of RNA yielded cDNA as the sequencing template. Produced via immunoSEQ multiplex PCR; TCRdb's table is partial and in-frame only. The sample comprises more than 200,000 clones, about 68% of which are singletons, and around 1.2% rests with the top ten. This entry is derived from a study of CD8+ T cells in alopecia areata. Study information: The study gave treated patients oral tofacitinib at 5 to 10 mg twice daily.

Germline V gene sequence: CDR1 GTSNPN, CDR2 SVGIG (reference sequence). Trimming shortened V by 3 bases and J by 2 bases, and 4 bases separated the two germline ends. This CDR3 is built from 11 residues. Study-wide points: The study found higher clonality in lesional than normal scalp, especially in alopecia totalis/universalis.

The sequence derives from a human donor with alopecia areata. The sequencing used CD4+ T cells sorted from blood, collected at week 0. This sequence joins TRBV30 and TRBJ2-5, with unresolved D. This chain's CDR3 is CAWRGQETQYF. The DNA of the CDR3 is TGTGCCTGGAGGGGGCAAGAGACCCAGTACTTC.